This paragraph reports one T cell receptor beta chain. Its target is unknown. Full-length variable regions came from constant-region reverse primers plus semi-nested Nested Universal Primer A PCR. TCRdb redid the calling of the 5' RACE reads with MiXCR, one entry per CDR3 protein. The table shows 40,000 to 65,000 distinct CDR3 sequences, with roughly a quarter occurring only once. The germline CDR1 and CDR2 sequences are SEHNR and FQNEAQ (reference sequence). The CDR3 consists of 14 residues. Trimming took 4 bases from V and 6 from J, leaving 15 bases between them. Study results and limitations: In terms of TCR gene usage, tumor memory CD4+ T cells clustered together with blood and lymph node memory CD4+ cells, as well as with lymph node naive CD4+ cells. The larger-cohort validation was restricted to a single TCR beta V-J rearrangement rather than whole repertoires. Greatest tumor Treg TCR overlap was with tumor naive CD4+ cells.

The sample consisted of tumor-infiltrating naive CD4+ T cells sorted from the breast tumor. Documented subset: naive CD4+ T cells, CD4+CD45RA+CD25-. The chain has TRBV7-9 and TRBJ1-2, with D hard to call. The source of this sequence is a female donor with breast cancer. The CDR3 DNA reads TGTGCCAGCAGCTACTTGGCGCAGAGGGATGGCTACACCTTC. The encoded protein is CASSYLAQRDGYTF.